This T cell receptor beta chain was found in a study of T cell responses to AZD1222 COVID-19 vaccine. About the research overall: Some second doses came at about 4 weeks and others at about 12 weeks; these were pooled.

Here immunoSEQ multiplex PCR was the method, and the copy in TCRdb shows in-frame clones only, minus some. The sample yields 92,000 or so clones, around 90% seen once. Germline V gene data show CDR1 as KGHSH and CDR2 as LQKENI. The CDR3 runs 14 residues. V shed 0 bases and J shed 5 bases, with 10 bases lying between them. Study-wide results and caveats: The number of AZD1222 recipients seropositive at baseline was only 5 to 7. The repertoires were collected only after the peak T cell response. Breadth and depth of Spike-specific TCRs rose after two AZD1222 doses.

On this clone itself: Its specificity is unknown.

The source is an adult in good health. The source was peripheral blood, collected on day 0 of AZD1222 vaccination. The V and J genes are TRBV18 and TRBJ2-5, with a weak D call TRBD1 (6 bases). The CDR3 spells CASSPPGAGETQYF. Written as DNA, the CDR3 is TGTGCCAGCTCACCACCGGGGGCTGGGGAGACCCAGTACTTC.